The rows below give T cell receptor beta chains drawn from one sample of a study of T cells in Graves' hyperthyroidism and ophthalmopathy. A single record per CDR3 protein comes from TCRdb applying MiXCR to the multiplex PCR reads. The sample shows a few hundred thousand distinct CDR3 sequences, just over 45% of them seen only once. The source material was peripheral blood or thyroid tissue (not recorded which). These receptors were collected from a woman younger than 30 with Graves' hyperthyroidism. Both conserved end residues are part of each CDR3. Fields, in order: J gene, V gene, clone size, CDR3 length, D gene, CDR3 protein, CDR3 DNA. D genes are given only for firm matches. Only some rows state a clone size, as once, few, many or a class for expanded clones.

TRBJ2-3 TRBV29-1 . 14 . CSVEFTLEPDTQYF TGCAGCGTTGAATTTACCCTAGAACCAGATACGCAGTATTTT
TRBJ2-1 TRBV2 . 17 TRBD2 CASSARAGGGSYNEQFF TGTGCCAGCAGTGCCCGCGCGGGGGGCGGGAGTTACAATGAGCAGTTCTTC
TRBJ2-5 TRBV2 many 14 . CASSAGTQPETQYF TGTGCCAGCAGTGCCGGGACCCAACCAGAGACCCAGTACTTC
TRBJ1-1 TRBV7-9 . 12 TRBD1 CASSLGQVEAFF TGTGCCAGCAGCCTAGGACAGGTAGAAGCTTTCTTT
TRBJ2-3 TRBV5-4 few 13 . CASSLDRTDTQYF TGTGCCAGCAGCTTGGATAGAACAGATACGCAGTATTTT
TRBJ2-6 TRBV7-2 . 18 TRBD2 CASSHTTSGYTGANVLTF TGTGCCAGCAGTCACACGACTAGCGGCTACACTGGGGCCAACGTCCTGACTTTC
TRBJ1-4 TRBV2 . 15 TRBD1 CASSTPGQGGEKLFF TGTGCCAGCAGTACTCCGGGACAGGGGGGCGAAAAACTGTTTTTT
TRBJ2-1 TRBV7-2 . 14 TRBD1 CASSRGTGSNEQFF TGTGCCAGCAGCCGCGGGACAGGCTCCAATGAGCAGTTCTTC
TRBJ2-6 TRBV7-2 . 16 TRBD1 CASSGDRARGANVLTF TGTGCCAGCAGCGGGGACAGGGCTCGTGGGGCCAACGTCCTGACTTTC
TRBJ1-4 TRBV19 many 12 . CASSMVNEKLFF TGTGCCAGTAGTATGGTGAATGAAAAACTGTTTTTT
TRBJ2-5 TRBV11-2 . 15 . CASSQDLGPQETQYF TGTGCCAGCAGCCAAGATCTGGGGCCCCAAGAGACCCAGTACTTC
TRBJ1-4 TRBV19 few 15 . CASSISDRLNEKLFF TGTGCCAGTAGTATATCTGACCGCCTTAATGAAAAACTGTTTTTT
TRBJ2-5 TRBV24-1 . 14 . CATSNRDQQETQYF TGTGCCACCAGTAACCGGGACCAGCAAGAGACCCAGTACTTC
TRBJ2-7 TRBV20-1 many 15 TRBD2 CSARDGPSGIREQYF TGCAGTGCTAGAGATGGCCCTAGCGGGATTCGTGAGCAGTACTTC
TRBJ1-6 TRBV9 once 14 TRBD1 CASSVRDRGTPLHF TGTGCCAGCAGCGTAAGGGACAGGGGTACACCCCTCCACTTT
TRBJ1-2 TRBV2 . 13 TRBD1 CASDQGTGYGYTF TGTGCCAGTGATCAGGGGACAGGGTATGGCTACACCTTC
TRBJ2-6 TRBV7-2 few 15 . CASLGAGTGANVLTF TGTGCCAGCCTAGGGGCGGGGACTGGGGCCAACGTCCTGACTTTC
TRBJ2-5 TRBV18 few 18 TRBD2 CASSVSGTSGSGKETQYF TGTGCCAGCTCAGTCTCCGGGACTAGCGGGAGTGGTAAAGAGACCCAGTACTTC
TRBJ2-5 TRBV24-1 many 14 . CATSDLTGKETQYF TGTGCCACCAGTGATTTGACAGGGAAGGAGACCCAGTACTTC
TRBJ2-1 TRBV7-2 few 16 TRBD2 CASSLLGSGAGREQFF TGTGCCAGCAGCTTATTGGGTAGCGGGGCGGGCAGAGAGCAGTTCTTC
TRBJ2-7 TRBV2 many 12 . CASKVFSYEQYF TGTGCCAGCAAAGTGTTCAGCTACGAGCAGTACTTC
TRBJ2-3 TRBV7-9 . 14 . CASSSRLDTDTQYF TGTGCCAGCAGTTCCCGACTAGACACAGATACGCAGTATTTT
TRBJ2-5 TRBV7-9 . 15 TRBD2 CASSLPSGEKETQYF TGTGCCAGCAGCTTACCTAGCGGAGAAAAAGAGACCCAGTACTTC
TRBJ1-2 TRBV4-2 many 17 . CASSQDRPRQDNYGYTF TGTGCCAGCAGCCAAGACCGGCCGCGACAGGATAACTATGGCTACACCTTC
TRBJ2-1 TRBV6-4 . 16 . CASKLRPGYAGNEQFF TGTGCCAGCAAGCTACGCCCGGGGTACGCGGGGAATGAGCAGTTCTTC
TRBJ2-1 TRBV12-3/TRBV12-4 . 16 . CASSLRGGLTYNEQFF TGTGCCAGCAGCCTCAGGGGTGGCCTTACCTACAATGAGCAGTTCTTC
TRBJ1-4 TRBV20-1 many 15 . CSARPTDSRNEKLFF TGCAGTGCCAGACCCACGGACAGTCGGAATGAAAAACTGTTTTTT
TRBJ1-5 TRBV5-4 many 12 . CASSHDGQPQHF TGTGCCAGCAGCCATGACGGTCAGCCCCAGCATTTT
TRBJ1-5 TRBV2 . 14 TRBD1 CASRGTGQRQPQHF TGTGCCAGCCGCGGGACAGGGCAACGACAGCCCCAGCATTTT
TRBJ2-1 TRBV24-1 . 11 . CATRQSNEQFF TGTGCCACCAGACAATCCAATGAGCAGTTCTTC
TRBJ1-2 TRBV29-1 many 15 TRBD1 CSVASARQGARGYTF TGCAGCGTGGCCTCTGCGAGACAGGGGGCGAGAGGCTACACCTTC
TRBJ1-2 TRBV12-3/TRBV12-4 many 16 . CASSFRFSGRNYGYTF TGTGCCAGCAGTTTTCGGTTTTCCGGGAGAAACTATGGCTACACCTTC
TRBJ2-1 TRBV29-1 . 11 TRBD2 CSVGGRNEQFF TGCAGCGTTGGCGGGAGGAATGAGCAGTTCTTC
TRBJ2-6 TRBV29-1 . 12 TRBD1 CSVRQGGNELTF TGCAGCGTCCGACAGGGGGGCAATGAGCTGACTTTC
TRBJ2-5 TRBV24-1 many 19 . CATSDPLAGGGPIQETQYF TGTGCCACCAGTGACCCACTTGCAGGGGGAGGGCCCATCCAAGAGACCCAGTACTTC
TRBJ2-2 TRBV24-1 . 15 . CATSKPDPNTGELFF TGTGCCACCAGCAAACCAGACCCGAACACCGGGGAGCTGTTTTTT
TRBJ2-7 TRBV5-1 many 14 TRBD1 CASSLGQGVYEQYF TGTGCCAGCAGCCTGGGACAGGGCGTGTACGAGCAGTACTTC
TRBJ2-2 TRBV2 many 13 . CASSVEGSGELFF TGTGCCAGCAGTGTAGAGGGTAGCGGGGAGCTGTTTTTT
TRBJ1-2 TRBV29-1 . 12 TRBD1 CSSSGTGLDYTF TGCAGCAGTTCCGGGACAGGTTTGGACTACACCTTC
TRBJ1-5 TRBV24-1 many 15 . CATSEGTRSNQPQHF TGTGCCACCAGTGAGGGGACAAGGAGCAATCAGCCCCAGCATTTT
TRBJ1-2 TRBV14 many 13 . CASSQARGTGYTF TGTGCCAGCAGCCAAGCTCGAGGGACTGGCTACACCTTC
TRBJ1-5 TRBV27 many 15 TRBD1 CASSPRTGLYQPQHF TGTGCCAGCAGTCCCCGGACAGGGCTGTATCAGCCCCAGCATTTT